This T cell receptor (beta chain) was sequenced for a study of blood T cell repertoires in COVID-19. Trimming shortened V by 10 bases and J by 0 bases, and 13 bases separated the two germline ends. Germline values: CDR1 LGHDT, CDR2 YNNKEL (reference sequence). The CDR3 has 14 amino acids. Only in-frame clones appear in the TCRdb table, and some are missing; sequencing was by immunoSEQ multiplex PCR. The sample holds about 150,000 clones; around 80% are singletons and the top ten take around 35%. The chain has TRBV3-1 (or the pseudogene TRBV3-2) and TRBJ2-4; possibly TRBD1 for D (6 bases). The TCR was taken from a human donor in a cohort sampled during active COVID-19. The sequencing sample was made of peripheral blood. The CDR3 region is CATQGQGAKNIQYF. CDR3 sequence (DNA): TGTGCCACCCAGGGGCAGGGAGCCAAAAACATTCAGTACTTC.